The 23 T cell receptor beta chains presented below share a single source sample, sequenced in a study of OX40 agonist ivuxolimab in advanced cancers. This table comes from immunoSEQ multiplex PCR, and its TCRdb copy is limited to in-frame clones, with some not included. The sample lists some 130,000 clones, 85% to 95% occurring once. The specimen was CD4+ or CD8+ T cells sorted from blood, collected in a trial of the OX40 agonist ivuxolimab. These receptor sequences come from an adult with an advanced solid tumor such as melanoma, head and neck, liver or kidney cancer.

The chain employs TRBV10-1 and TRBJ2-3; the D call may be TRBD1 or TRBD2 (6 bases each). V lost 6 bases to trimming and J lost 3 bases, with 10 bases between them. The CDR3 is 13 amino acids. The V gene's germline CDR1 is WNHNN and CDR2 SYGVQD (reference sequence). CDR3 nucleotide sequence: TGCGCCAGCAGGGGGGGCCATACAGATACGCAGTATTTT. This translates into CASRGGHTDTQYF.

V and J are TRBV28 and TRBJ2-5; possible D gene TRBD2, 6 bases. The V end was cut by 5 bases, the J end by 5 bases, with 12 bases between. Germline lookup yields CDR1 MDHEN and CDR2 SYDVKM. CDR3 size: 13 residues. The CDR3 is CASSTPGGETQYF. Written as DNA, the CDR3 is TGTGCCAGCAGTACCCCCGGGGGTGAGACCCAGTACTTC.

The rearrangement links TRBV5-1 to TRBJ2-5; D gene unclear. The germline V gene encodes CDR1 SGHRS and CDR2 YFSETQ. Deletions cut 1 base from V and 3 bases from J, with 13 bases between. The CDR3 has 15 amino acids. The CDR3 sequence is CASSLSARREETQYF. The CDR3 DNA sequence: TGCGCCAGCAGCTTGTCTGCCAGGAGAGAAGAGACCCAGTACTTC.

The rearrangement uses TRBV6-5 and TRBJ1-1; 10 bases are a match to TRBD1. The CDR3 is 16 amino acids. In germline, CDR1 is MNHEY, CDR2 SVGAGI. V was pared by 3 bases and J by 3 bases, with 7 bases of the junction left unmatched. The CDR3, as DNA: TGTGCCAGCAGTTATCTCACCGGGACAGGGGACACTGAAGCTTTCTTT. It specifies CASSYLTGTGDTEAFF.

V usage is TRBV7-4 and J usage is TRBJ1-1, with a weak D call TRBD1 (6 bases). The CDR3 contains 14 residues. Germline loops: CDR1 SGHVT, CDR2 SQSDAQ. The V gene lost 5 bases and the J gene lost 0 bases, with 10 bases spanning the gap. The CDR3 loop is CASSVGQLNTEAFF. The CDR3 nucleotides read TGTGCCAGCAGCGTAGGACAGCTGAACACTGAAGCTTTCTTT.

V and J are TRBV7-2 and TRBJ2-3; D may be TRBD2 (5 bases). The CDR3 length is 14 residues. Germline V CDR1 and CDR2: SGHTA, FQGNSA. With 5 bases removed from V and 6 bases from J, the gap between germline ends came to 15 bases. The CDR3, as DNA: TGTGCCAGCAGCACCAGGACTGGCGGGGATACGCAGTATTTT. Protein sequence: CASSTRTGGDTQYF.

The CDR3 DNA reads TGTGCCAGCAGTAACAACAGGGAGGATACGCAGTATTTT. As protein: CASSNNREDTQYF. The chain has TRBV2 and TRBJ2-3; TRBD1 is a possible D gene (6 bases). V lost 5 bases, J lost 6 bases, and 12 bases lay in between. Germline assignment: CDR1 SNHLY and CDR2 FYNNEI. This CDR3 has 13 residues.

The chain links TRBV10-3 to TRBJ2-1, with D possibly matching TRBD2 (5 bases). V was pared by 3 bases and J by 12 bases, with 15 bases between. Germline lookup yields CDR1 ENHRY and CDR2 SYGVKD. This CDR3 contains 13 residues. The CDR3 sequence: CAISDSSGIPQFF. CDR3 sequence (DNA): TGTGCCATCAGTGACTCCTCCGGGATCCCGCAGTTCTTC.

This CDR3 reads CASRSQGARYGYTF. For the CDR3, the DNA is TGTGCCAGCCGATCTCAGGGGGCGAGGTATGGCTACACCTTC. This sequence joins TRBV6-5 and TRBJ1-2, with TRBD1 matching 8 bases. Per germline, CDR1 MNHEY and CDR2 SVGAGI. The ends lost 8 bases at V and 5 bases at J; junction bases unmatched: 10. CDR3 length: 14 amino acids.

The V call is TRBV19, the J call TRBJ2-3; TRBD2 matches at 8 bases. The germline CDR1 and CDR2 sequences are LNHDA and SQIVND (reference sequence). The trim removed 7 bases at V and 0 bases at J, leaving 15 bases unmatched. This CDR3 is built from 18 residues. CDR3 sequence reads: CASTSRVSGRGSTDTQYF. As DNA, the CDR3 is TGTGCCAGTACCTCCAGGGTGAGCGGGAGAGGGAGCACAGATACGCAGTATTTT.

The gene calls are TRBV11-2 and TRBJ2-3; no firm D call. Germline values: CDR1 SGHAT, CDR2 FQNNGV. The V and J ends lost 6 bases and 3 bases respectively, with 7 bases between them. This CDR3 comprises 12 residues. Written as DNA, the CDR3 is TGTGCCAGCAGTCCTACAACAGATACGCAGTATTTT. This gives the protein CASSPTTDTQYF.

V usage is TRBV2 and J usage is TRBJ1-4; 9 bases are shared with TRBD1. The CDR3 consists of 14 residues. Unmatched junction bases numbered 7, after V lost 6 bases and J lost 8 bases. Per germline, CDR1 SNHLY and CDR2 FYNNEI. CDR3 region: CASRGQGWKEKLFF. The CDR3 DNA reads as TGTGCCAGCAGGGGACAGGGTTGGAAAGAAAAACTGTTTTTT.

This chain joins TRBV21-1 and TRBJ2-3; whether TRBD2, the table's D call, matches the DNA was not checked. TRBV21-1 is a listed pseudogene. The CDR3 sequence is 15 residues long. Here the CDR3 reads CASSTSGTSTDTQYF. The CDR3 DNA sequence: TGTGCCAGCAGCACTAGCGGGACCAGCACAGATACGCAGTATTTT.

The gene calls are TRBV7-9 and TRBJ1-2, with D hard to call. The CDR3 sequence is 14 residues long. CDR1 and CDR2 from the germline V gene are SEHNR and FQNEAQ (reference sequence). Trimming shortened V by 2 bases and J by 0 bases, and 7 bases separated the two germline ends. The CDR3 coding sequence is TGTGCCAGCAGCTTATCTCGGGCTAACTATGGCTACACCTTC. Translated: CASSLSRANYGYTF.

V usage is TRBV9 and J usage is TRBJ2-3; a weak D match, TRBD1 (5 bases). Trimming stripped 2 bases from V and 2 bases from J, with 15 bases between. The CDR3 has 16 amino acids. The germline V gene has CDR1 SGDLS and CDR2 YYNGEE. CDR3 residues: CASSVSIQGPTDTQYF. The CDR3 coding sequence is TGTGCCAGCAGCGTCAGCATCCAGGGTCCCACAGATACGCAGTATTTT.

The genes are TRBV6-6 and TRBJ2-1; no firm D call. Between the trimmed V and J ends, which lost 5 bases and 3 bases, there was a span of 8 bases. This CDR3 has 13 amino acids. Germline CDR1 reads MNHNY; CDR2 reads SVGAGI (reference sequence). This chain's CDR3 is CASSHTGYNEQFF. Written as DNA, the CDR3 is TGTGCCAGCAGTCACACCGGCTACAATGAGCAGTTCTTC.

The count of this clone is one. The rearrangement links TRBV5-1 to TRBJ2-1; 8 positions agree with TRBD2. From germline, CDR1 is SGHRS and CDR2 YFSETQ. The CDR3 contains 17 residues. J lost 2 bases, V lost 0 bases, and 7 bases had no gene match. CDR3 sequence: CASSLAREGLAYNEQFF. CDR3 nucleotides: TGCGCCAGCAGCTTGGCCCGGGAGGGGCTAGCCTACAATGAGCAGTTCTTC.

This clone was recorded once. The genes are TRBV28 and TRBJ2-6, with 7 positions matching TRBD2. Trimming cost V 3 bases and J 2 bases; bases outside gene matches: 7. Germline CDR1 MDHEN, CDR2 SYDVKM. The CDR3 is 17 amino acids. The CDR3 sequence: CASSLGLGRAGANVLTF. CDR3 coding DNA: TGTGCCAGCAGTTTGGGCCTTGGGAGGGCTGGGGCCAACGTCCTGACTTTC.

V usage is TRBV5-6 and J usage is TRBJ2-5, with TRBD1 as a possible D gene (5 bases). Germline-derived CDR1 and CDR2 are SGHDT and YYEEEE. Between the trimmed V and J ends, which lost 3 bases and 5 bases, there was a span of 14 bases. This CDR3 is 14 amino acids long. The CDR3 loop reads CASSWRQTLETQYF. The CDR3 DNA sequence: TGTGCCAGCAGCTGGAGACAGACGCTGGAGACCCAGTACTTC.

The genes are TRBV15 and TRBJ1-1; D ambiguous. CDR3 length equals 15 residues. Trimming stripped 0 bases from V and 0 bases from J, with 8 bases between. CDR1 and CDR2 (germline): LNHNV, YYDKDF (reference sequence). The CDR3 DNA reads as TGTGCCACCAGCAGAGAAGGCAGCATGAACACTGAAGCTTTCTTT. Amino acid sequence: CATSREGSMNTEAFF.

The CDR3 DNA reads TGCGCCAGCAGCCAAGAGGGACTAGCGGGGGGGCACACCGGGGAGCTGTTTTTT. Its protein product is CASSQEGLAGGHTGELFF. The rearrangement uses TRBV4-1 and TRBJ2-2, with 16 bases aligning to TRBD2. This CDR3 is built from 18 residues. V lost 0 bases and J lost 3; bases outside the gene matches: 1. Germline V lookup: CDR1 MGHRA, CDR2 YSYEKL.

This clone was seen only once. The CDR3 is CASSLAATGIYNEQFF. The CDR3 DNA reads as TGCGCCAGCAGCTTGGCCGCGACAGGGATCTACAATGAGCAGTTCTTC. The chain links TRBV5-1 to TRBJ2-1; 7 bases fit TRBD1. The length of the CDR3 is 16 residues. With 0 bases clipped from V and 3 bases from J, the junction kept 6 bases outside the gene matches. The germline V gene encodes CDR1 SGHRS and CDR2 YFSETQ.

The chain carries TRBV27 and TRBJ1-5, with D maybe TRBD1 (5 bases). The ends were cut back, 3 bases at V and 3 bases at J, with 15 bases in the middle. Germline V gene sequence: CDR1 MNHEY, CDR2 SMNVEV (reference sequence). The CDR3 has 16 amino acids. The CDR3, as DNA: TGTGCCAGCAGTTTTCGTTCAGGGTCGAACAATCAGCCCCAGCATTTT. Translated, it gives CASSFRSGSNNQPQHF.